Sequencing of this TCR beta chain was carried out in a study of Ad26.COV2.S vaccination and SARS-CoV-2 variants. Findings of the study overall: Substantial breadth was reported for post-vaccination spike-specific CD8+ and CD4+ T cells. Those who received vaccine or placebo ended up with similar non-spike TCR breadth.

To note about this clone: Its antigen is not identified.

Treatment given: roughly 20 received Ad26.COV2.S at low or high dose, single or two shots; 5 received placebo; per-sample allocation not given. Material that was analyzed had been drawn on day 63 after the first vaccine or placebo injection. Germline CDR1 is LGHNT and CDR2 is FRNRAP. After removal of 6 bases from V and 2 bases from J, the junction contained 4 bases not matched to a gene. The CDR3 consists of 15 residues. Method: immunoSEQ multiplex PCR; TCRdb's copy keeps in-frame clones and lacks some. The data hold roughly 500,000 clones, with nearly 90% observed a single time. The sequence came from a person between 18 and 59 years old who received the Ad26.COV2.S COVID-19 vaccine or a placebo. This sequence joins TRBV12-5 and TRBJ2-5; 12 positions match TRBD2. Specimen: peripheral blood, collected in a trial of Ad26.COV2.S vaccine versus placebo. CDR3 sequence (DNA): TGTGCTAGTGGCCGGACTAGCGGGGATCAAGAGACCCAGTACTTC. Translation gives CASGRTSGDQETQYF.